This T cell receptor (beta chain) was sequenced during a study of early T cells in non-severe SARS-CoV-2 infection. The library protocol tagged individual cDNA molecules with unique molecular identifiers. One entry per CDR3 protein, called by TCRdb with MiXCR from the 5' RACE reads. Altogether tens of thousands of distinct CDR3 sequences are present, approximately 12% being singletons, with the ten largest covering around 4.6%. This CDR3 contains 15 residues. The J segment lost 5 bases and the V segment lost 7 bases, leaving 9 bases of the junction unmatched. CDR1 and CDR2 (germline): LNHDA, SQIVND (reference sequence). By share of the sample, this clonotype is medium-sized.

The clonotype originates from an adult who was a healthcare worker with PCR-confirmed SARS-CoV-2 infection or an uninfected control (not recorded which). The sequencing sample was made of whole blood. The genes are TRBV19 and TRBJ2-3, with TRBD2 matching 10 bases. CDR3 region: CASTAIAGGLDTQYF. The CDR3 DNA follows: TGTGCCAGTACAGCCATAGCGGGGGGACTAGATACGCAGTATTTT.